One sample yielded the 17 T cell receptor beta chains listed below, sequenced in a study of CD8 T cells in Susac syndrome. After extraction with the RNeasy kit, 0.5 to 1 ug of the RNA was reverse transcribed using random hexamers. TCRdb ran MiXCR on the immunoSEQ multiplex PCR reads and lists one entry per CDR3 protein. The sample holds approximately 120,000 distinct CDR3 sequences, 91% seen once. The sequencing input was CD8+ T cells from PBMCs. The receptors stem from a human donor with multiple sclerosis.

This CDR3 reads CASSDLAAPYTQYF. CDR3 nucleotide sequence: TGTGCCAGCAGCGACCTAGCGGCCCCTTATACGCAGTATTTT. The J gene is TRBJ2-3, the V gene TRBV9; TRBD2 matches at 7 bases. Per the germline V gene, CDR1 is SGDLS and CDR2 is YYNGEE. The CDR3 extends over 14 amino acids. V lost 3 bases and J lost 7; bases outside the gene matches: 8.

This chain uses TRBV27 with TRBJ1-2; TRBD1 agrees at 7 bases. Germline V gene data show CDR1 as MNHEY and CDR2 as SMNVEV (reference sequence). This CDR3 region has 12 residues. V was pared by 8 bases and J by 5 bases, with 5 bases of the junction left unmatched. The CDR3 nucleotides read TGTGCCAGCGGCCGGACAGGTTATGGCTACACCTTC. It translates to CASGRTGYGYTF.

This sequence joins TRBV4-3 and TRBJ2-5; TRBD2 is a possible D gene (6 bases). The CDR3 contains 16 residues. Per germline, CDR1 LGHNA and CDR2 YSLEER. Trimming left V 0 bases short and J 1 base short, with 12 bases between. CDR3 DNA: TGCGCCAGCAGCCAAGATTCACTAGCAAGCCAAGAGACCCAGTACTTC. Translated, it gives CASSQDSLASQETQYF.

The chain employs TRBV4-1 and TRBJ1-1; D remains unclear. Trimming removed 3 bases from V and 9 bases from J, with 14 bases in between. The CDR3 length is 13 residues. Germline V lookup: CDR1 MGHRA, CDR2 YSYEKL. CDR3 coding DNA: TGCGCCAGCAGCCATTCCCAGCTAGAGAAAGCTTTCTTT. Translation: CASSHSQLEKAFF.

This chain links TRBV13 with TRBJ2-7; 10 positions agree with TRBD2. Germline V gives CDR1 PRHDT, CDR2 FYEKMQ (reference sequence). This CDR3 contains 16 residues. V trimming: 5 bases; J trimming: 0 bases; junction bases outside the gene matches: 7. CDR3 residues: CASSLSGTSDSYEQYF. CDR3 coding DNA: TGTGCCAGCAGCCTTTCCGGGACTAGCGACTCCTACGAGCAGTACTTC.

The gene calls are TRBV13 and TRBJ2-1; 9 bases match TRBD1. The V segment lost 6 bases and the J segment 3 bases; nucleotides outside the gene matches: 3. Germline assignment: CDR1 PRHDT and CDR2 FYEKMQ (reference sequence). CDR3 length equals 14 residues. The CDR3 DNA sequence: TGTGCCAGCAGTAGGACAGGGGTCTACAATGAGCAGTTCTTC. This translates into CASSRTGVYNEQFF.

The chain joins TRBV20-1 to TRBJ2-1; TRBD2 might be the D (6 bases). The CDR3 has 10 amino acids. Between the trimmed V and J ends, which lost 6 bases and 10 bases, there was a span of 10 bases. The V gene's germline CDR1 is DFQATT and CDR2 SNEGSKA (reference sequence). Here the CDR3 reads CSAREREQFF. The CDR3 DNA follows: TGCAGTGCCCGGGAGCGGGAGCAGTTCTTC.

The chain has TRBV4-1 and TRBJ2-3; 13 bases match TRBD2. CDR1 and CDR2 from the germline V gene are MGHRA and YSYEKL. The CDR3 covers 16 residues. Unmatched junction bases numbered 6, after V lost 4 bases and J lost 5 bases. DNA of the CDR3: TGCGCCAGCAGCCTCGGACTAGCGGGAGTTCAAGATACGCAGTATTTT. Protein: CASSLGLAGVQDTQYF.

The chain carries TRBV29-1 and TRBJ2-1; D unclear. CDR3 length: 12 residues. V was shortened by 1 base and J by 6 bases, with 7 bases between the two germline ends. In germline, CDR1 is SQVTM, CDR2 ANQGSEA. The CDR3 sequence is CSVEGLGNEQFF. DNA for the CDR3: TGCAGCGTTGAAGGCCTGGGCAATGAGCAGTTCTTC.

The J gene is TRBJ2-1, the V gene TRBV24-1, with D possibly matching TRBD2 (5 bases). The V gene lost 6 bases and the J gene lost 4 bases, with 18 bases spanning the gap. Germline assignment: CDR1 KGHDR and CDR2 SFDVKD. This CDR3 region has 16 residues. The CDR3, as DNA: TGTGCCACCAGTACCTTGGACGCAGAGGGATACAATGAGCAGTTCTTC. Translating it yields CATSTLDAEGYNEQFF.

This chain links TRBV7-6 with TRBJ2-3, with 8 bases fitting TRBD1. Germline CDR1 SGHVS, CDR2 FNYEAQ. Trimming at V came to 5 bases and at J to 1 base, leaving 5 bases not matched to a gene. CDR3 size: 15 residues. CDR3 residues: CASSPGQGGTDTQYF. The DNA of the CDR3 is TGTGCCAGCAGCCCCGGACAGGGTGGCACAGATACGCAGTATTTT.

The rearrangement links TRBV6-6 to TRBJ1-5, with 7 bases lining up with TRBD1. Germline CDR1 is MNHNY and CDR2 is SVGAGI (reference sequence). With V trimmed by 6 bases and J by 1 base, 6 bases remained unmatched. The CDR3 covers 15 residues. The CDR3 nucleotides read TGTGCCAGCAGATCGACAGGGATAAGCAATCAGCCCCAGCATTTT. The encoded protein is CASRSTGISNQPQHF.

The chain has TRBV29-1 and TRBJ1-2, with D maybe TRBD1 (6 bases). Looked up from germline, CDR1 is SQVTM and CDR2 is ANQGSEA. V was trimmed by 0 bases and J by 7 bases, leaving 18 bases between them. The CDR3 runs to 15 residues. The CDR3 sequence is CSVEEPTQGTSGYTF. As DNA, the CDR3 is TGCAGCGTTGAAGAGCCTACACAGGGTACGTCTGGCTACACCTTC.

The V gene is TRBV28, the J gene TRBJ2-5; 9 bases fit TRBD1. Germline-derived CDR1 and CDR2 are MDHEN and SYDVKM. J lost 0 bases, V lost 6 bases, and 8 bases had no gene match. The CDR3 length is 16 residues. CDR3 loop: CASSPGQGLDQETQYF. The CDR3 nucleotides read TGTGCCAGCAGCCCGGGACAGGGCTTGGACCAAGAGACCCAGTACTTC.

The CDR3 reads CASSLDPAAAVQETQYF. In nucleotides, the CDR3 is TGTGCCAGCAGCTTAGACCCCGCCGCGGCGGTACAAGAGACCCAGTACTTC. V gene TRBV7-6 combines with J gene TRBJ2-5; no clear D. This CDR3 spans 17 amino acids. Germline V gene data show CDR1 as SGHVS and CDR2 as FNYEAQ. V was shortened by 1 base and J by 2 bases, with 17 bases between the two germline ends.

The rearrangement links TRBV9 to TRBJ2-1; D not certain. Per germline, CDR1 SGDLS and CDR2 YYNGEE. The length of the CDR3 is 16 residues. V was pared by 4 bases and J by 6 bases, with 20 bases between. CDR3 sequence: CASSYKSAPTSNEQFF. For the CDR3, the DNA is TGTGCCAGCAGCTACAAAAGCGCTCCAACGTCCAATGAGCAGTTCTTC.

The chain combines TRBV12-3 or TRBV12-4 with TRBJ2-7, with D maybe TRBD2 (6 bases). The ends were cut back, 3 bases at V and 0 bases at J, with 9 bases in the middle. The CDR3 is 14 residues long. This chain's CDR3 is CASSFSGSSYEQYF. In nucleotides, the CDR3 is TGTGCCAGCAGTTTTAGCGGTAGCTCCTACGAGCAGTACTTC.